This T cell receptor (beta chain) appears in the sequencing data of a study of HIV-infected patients and healthy controls. Reverse transcription used around 540 ng RNA and constant-region primers for alpha and beta. Each of the alpha and beta chains got its own library through chain-specific third strand synthesis with indices. TCRdb passed the 5' RACE reads through MiXCR, listing each CDR3 protein once. The sample contains thousands of distinct CDR3 sequences, about a fifth of which appear only once. The repertoire came from unfractionated whole blood and reflected all unsorted peripheral T cells. By frequency in the sample, this clonotype is medium-sized. Antigen unknown. Notes on the study in general: HIV-infected repertoires had significantly higher mean Gini indices than controls, possibly reflecting oligoclonality. Healthy controls shared more CDR3 sequences between individuals than HIV-infected patients did. Study cohorts differed slightly in age and sex, but this did not explain diversity differences.

V was trimmed by 3 bases and J by 8 bases, leaving 10 bases between them. The CDR3 contains 12 residues. Per germline, CDR1 SEHNR and CDR2 FQNEAQ (reference sequence). The chain combines TRBV7-9 with TRBJ1-2; no reliable D call. The sample in question was blood, obtained before antiretroviral therapy. The receptor was isolated from an adult with HIV infection. CDR3 residues: CASSLPSGGYTF. CDR3 sequence (DNA): TGTGCCAGCAGCTTGCCCAGCGGGGGCTACACCTTC.